These T cell receptor beta chains were read from a single sample in a study of blood T cell repertoires in COVID-19. The table came from immunoSEQ multiplex PCR; TCRdb's copy has only in-frame clones and leaves some out. The profile shows 87,000 or so clones, approximately 85% of them singletons. The material sequenced was peripheral blood. These receptors all stem from a woman of 80 years or more with COVID-19, enrolled during active disease. CDR3s include the opening cysteine and the closing phenylalanine or tryptophan. The D gene is left open where the match is weak. A row's size may be missing; if present it is once, few, many or a size class.

size: .; D: TRBD1; V: TRBV28; J: TRBJ2-7; CDR3: CASSAGDRGYEQYF; DNA: TGTGCCAGCAGTGCCGGGGACAGGGGCTACGAGCAGTACTTC
size: few; D: TRBD1; V: TRBV4-3; J: TRBJ2-3; CDR3: CASSRTGGIGDTQYF; DNA: TGCGCCAGCAGCCGTACAGGGGGCATAGGAGATACGCAGTATTTT
size: .; D: .; V: TRBV27; J: TRBJ2-7; CDR3: CASSLSGSNYEQYF; DNA: TGTGCCAGCAGTTTATCAGGGAGTAACTACGAGCAGTACTTC
size: once; D: TRBD2; V: TRBV25-1; J: TRBJ2-1; CDR3: CASSGGTSGAYNEQFF; DNA: TGTGCCAGCAGTGGGGGGACTAGCGGGGCCTACAATGAGCAGTTCTTC
size: .; D: .; V: TRBV12-3/TRBV12-4; J: TRBJ2-2; CDR3: CASTQGPGELFF; DNA: TGTGCCAGCACGCAGGGCCCCGGGGAGCTGTTTTTT
size: .; D: TRBD1; V: TRBV6-5; J: TRBJ2-7; CDR3: CASSYLTGTGAGEQYF; DNA: TGTGCCAGCAGTTACCTCACCGGGACAGGGGCAGGAGAGCAGTACTTC
size: .; D: TRBD2; V: TRBV29-1; J: TRBJ2-1; CDR3: CSVVVGTSETYNEQFF; DNA: TGCAGCGTTGTGGTAGGGACTAGCGAGACCTACAATGAGCAGTTCTTC
size: .; D: TRBD2; V: TRBV18; J: TRBJ2-1; CDR3: CASSPGLAGDNEQFF; DNA: TGTGCCAGCTCACCTGGGCTAGCGGGGGACAATGAGCAGTTCTTC
size: .; D: TRBD1; V: TRBV5-1; J: TRBJ2-3; CDR3: CASSTSGTGSNTQYF; DNA: TGCGCCAGCAGCACCTCCGGGACAGGGTCGAATACGCAGTATTTT
size: .; D: .; V: TRBV2; J: TRBJ2-3; CDR3: CASSPARGTDTQYF; DNA: TGTGCCAGCAGTCCGGCCAGGGGAACAGATACGCAGTATTTT
size: .; D: TRBD1; V: TRBV24-1; J: TRBJ1-1; CDR3: CATSDTTGKAFF; DNA: TGTGCCACCAGTGACACGACAGGGAAAGCTTTCTTT
size: .; D: TRBD2; V: TRBV15; J: TRBJ2-1; CDR3: CATSRLAATYNEQFF; DNA: TGTGCCACCAGCAGGCTAGCGGCGACCTACAATGAGCAGTTCTTC
size: .; D: .; V: TRBV18; J: TRBJ1-2; CDR3: CASSPKQNYGYTF; DNA: TGTGCCAGCTCACCCAAACAGAACTATGGCTACACCTTC
size: .; D: .; V: TRBV18; J: TRBJ1-1; CDR3: CASSRLEAATEAFF; DNA: TGTGCCAGCTCACGTCTCGAGGCCGCCACTGAAGCTTTCTTT
size: .; D: .; V: TRBV2; J: TRBJ2-1; CDR3: CASSEARLGEQFF; DNA: TGTGCCAGCAGTGAAGCGCGGCTGGGTGAGCAGTTCTTC
size: few; D: TRBD2; V: TRBV7-2; J: TRBJ2-7; CDR3: CASSLGAGVYSYEQYF; DNA: TGTGCCAGCAGCTTAGGGGCGGGGGTGTACTCCTACGAGCAGTACTTC
size: few; D: TRBD1; V: TRBV4-1; J: TRBJ2-7; CDR3: CASSRVLGQGFSYEQYF; DNA: TGCGCCAGCAGCCGTGTCCTCGGACAGGGTTTCTCCTACGAGCAGTACTTC
size: .; D: .; V: TRBV5-1; J: TRBJ2-5; CDR3: CASSLGQGGETQYF; DNA: TGCGCCAGCAGCTTGGGCCAGGGAGGAGAGACCCAGTACTTC